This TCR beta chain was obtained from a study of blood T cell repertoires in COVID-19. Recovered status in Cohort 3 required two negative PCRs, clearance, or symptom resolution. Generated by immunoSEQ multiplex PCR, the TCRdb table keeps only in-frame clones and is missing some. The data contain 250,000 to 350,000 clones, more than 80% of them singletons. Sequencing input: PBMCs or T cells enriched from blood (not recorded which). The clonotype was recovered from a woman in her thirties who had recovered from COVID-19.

The chain's CDR3 is CASSSDREETQYF. CDR3 DNA: TGTGCCAGCAGCTCGGACAGGGAAGAGACCCAGTACTTC. The rearrangement uses TRBV5-6 and TRBJ2-5, with 8 bases identical to TRBD1. This CDR3 region has 13 residues. CDR1 is SGHDT, CDR2 YYEEEE, per germline. V gave up 3 bases and J gave up 3 bases; unmatched junction bases: 1.